The 19 T cell receptor beta chains below come from one sample, sequenced in a study of OX40 agonist ivuxolimab in advanced cancers. Sequencing was performed with immunoSEQ multiplex PCR; in TCRdb, only in-frame clones are kept and a portion is missing. The sample yields about 70,000 clones, roughly 80% seen once. Sequencing was performed on CD4+ or CD8+ T cells sorted from blood, taken in a trial of the OX40 agonist ivuxolimab. These receptors originate from an adult with an advanced solid tumor such as melanoma, head and neck, liver or kidney cancer.

The V and J genes are TRBV7-7 and TRBJ2-2, with D uncertain. This CDR3 comprises 14 residues. Germline V gene lookup returns CDR1 SSHAT and CDR2 FNYEAQ (reference sequence). V shed 5 bases and J shed 5 bases, with 12 bases lying between them. The CDR3 DNA reads as TGTGCCAGCAGCCAGCTAAGTGCAACCGGGGAGCTGTTTTTT. This sequence encodes CASSQLSATGELFF. The full variable domain, rest sourced from reference TRBV7-7 and TRBJ2-2, is GAGVSQSPRYKVTKRGQDVTLRCDPISSHATLYWYQQALGQGPEFLTYFNYEAQPDKSGLPSDRFSAERPEGSISTLTIQRTEQRDSAMYRCASSQLSATGELFFGEGSRLTVL.

This clone was recorded once. The CDR3 is CASSPRKGDTEAFF. The CDR3 DNA reads as TGTGCCAGCTCACCCCGCAAGGGGGACACTGAAGCTTTCTTT. The gene calls are TRBV18 and TRBJ1-1, with a possible D match to TRBD1 (6 bases). V was pared by 3 bases and J by 3 bases, with 11 bases between. This CDR3 has 14 residues. CDR1 and CDR2 from the germline V gene are KGHSH and LQKENI. The full variable domain, its missing parts supplied by reference TRBV18 and TRBJ1-1, is NAGVMQNPRHLVRRRGQEARLRCSPMKGHSHVYWYRQLPEEGLKFMVYLQKENIIDESGMPKERFSAEFPKEGPSILRIQQVVRGDSAAYFCASSPRKGDTEAFFGQGTRLTVV.

This clone was detected once. This chain joins TRBV4-3 and TRBJ1-4; D ambiguous. The CDR3 has 15 residues. Trimming shortened V by 0 bases and J by 0 bases, and 5 bases separated the two germline ends. CDR1 is LGHNA, CDR2 YSLEER, per germline. CDR3 amino acids: CASSQDLATNEKLFF. CDR3 nucleotides: TGCGCCAGCAGCCAAGATCTTGCAACTAATGAAAAACTGTTTTTT.

The chain carries TRBV6-4 and TRBJ2-2; 10 nucleotides match TRBD1. The germline V gene encodes CDR1 MRHNA and CDR2 SNTAGT. V shed 6 bases, J shed 4 bases, and the junction held 5 bases outside the gene matches. The CDR3 has 15 amino acids. This CDR3 is CASSLTGGGTGELFF. The CDR3 nucleotides are TGTGCCAGCAGCCTGACAGGGGGCGGCACCGGGGAGCTGTTTTTT.

V usage is TRBV27 and J usage is TRBJ2-7, with D perhaps TRBD1 (5 bases). This CDR3 contains 12 residues. Trimming cost V 6 bases and J 4 bases, with 10 bases left between them. The germline V gene encodes CDR1 MNHEY and CDR2 SMNVEV (reference sequence). The CDR3 DNA follows: TGTGCCAGCAGACAGGTTATTTACGAGCAGTACTTC. Translation gives CASRQVIYEQYF.

The rearrangement links TRBV5-1 to TRBJ2-2; no clear D gene. V was trimmed by 4 bases and J by 6 bases, leaving 13 bases between them. This CDR3 is 14 amino acids long. Germline V gene lookup returns CDR1 SGHRS and CDR2 YFSETQ. DNA for the CDR3: TGCGCCAGCAGCATCTTAAGTGGGGCCGGGGAGCTGTTTTTT. This translates into CASSILSGAGELFF.

The CDR3: CASSLRPSGMDEQFF. CDR3 nucleotides: TGTGCCAGCAGTTTACGCCCTAGCGGGATGGATGAGCAGTTCTTC. This chain connects TRBV28 to TRBJ2-1; 9 bases line up with TRBD2. CDR1 is MDHEN, CDR2 SYDVKM, per germline. Losses at the gene ends were 2 bases for V and 8 bases for J; bases not matched to a gene: 7. The CDR3 sequence is 15 residues long. Full variable domain (remainder filled in from reference TRBV28 and TRBJ2-1): DVKVTQSSRYLVKRTGEKVFLECVQDMDHENMFWYRQDPGLGLRLIYFSYDVKMKEKGDIPEGYSVSREKKERFSLILESASTNQTSMYLCASSLRPSGMDEQFFGPGTRLTVL.

This chain uses TRBV18 with TRBJ1-1; 10 nucleotides align to TRBD1. Germline loops: CDR1 KGHSH, CDR2 LQKENI. V dropped 3 bases and J dropped 6; count of bases not matched to a gene: 4. CDR3 length: 14 residues. The CDR3 DNA sequence: TGTGCCAGCTCACCGTCAGGACAGGGGGCTGAAGCTTTCTTT. Translation gives CASSPSGQGAEAFF.

V gene TRBV19 combines with J gene TRBJ2-1; 8 bases fit TRBD2. The J segment lost 1 base and the V segment lost 5 bases, leaving 10 bases of the junction unmatched. Germline-derived CDR1 and CDR2 are LNHDA and SQIVND (reference sequence). The CDR3 loop spans 17 amino acids. The DNA for the CDR3 is TGTGCCAGTAGTCCCCGGGGGGGCGGGGCATCCTACAATGAGCAGTTCTTC. Its protein is CASSPRGGGASYNEQFF. Looking up the rest from reference TRBV19 and TRBJ2-1 gives the full variable domain: DGGITQSPKYLFRKEGQNVTLSCEQNLNHDAMYWYRQDPGQGLRLIYYSQIVNDFQKGDIAEGYSVSREKKESFPLTVTSAQKNPTAFYLCASSPRGGGASYNEQFFGPGTRLTVL.

The chain joins TRBV2 to TRBJ1-2; D might be TRBD1 (5 bases). The ends were cut back, 4 bases at V and 6 bases at J, with 12 bases in the middle. Germline loops: CDR1 SNHLY, CDR2 FYNNEI. The CDR3 contains 13 residues. CDR3 sequence: CASSGIIRDGYTF. The CDR3 nucleotides read TGTGCCAGCAGTGGAATAATCAGGGATGGCTACACCTTC.

V gene TRBV6-5 combines with J gene TRBJ1-2; a possible D gene is TRBD1 (5 bases). Germline V gives CDR1 MNHEY, CDR2 SVGAGI. The CDR3 runs 15 residues. Trimming pared 0 bases from V and 0 bases from J, leaving 8 bases between. Written as DNA, the CDR3 is TGTGCCAGCAGTTACTCCGGGGCCCCTAACTATGGCTACACCTTC. The encoded protein is CASSYSGAPNYGYTF.

This chain connects TRBV4-1 to TRBJ1-3; 9 nucleotides line up with TRBD1. With V trimmed by 4 bases and J by 0 bases, 7 bases remained unmatched. The CDR3 spans 17 residues. The germline V gene encodes CDR1 MGHRA and CDR2 YSYEKL. In DNA, the CDR3 is TGCGCCAGCAGCCGCCGACAGGGGGTCTTCTCTGGAAACACCATATATTTT. Protein sequence: CASSRRQGVFSGNTIYF.

The chain has TRBV2 and TRBJ2-7, with D maybe TRBD1 (6 bases). The CDR3 contains 14 residues. With 7 bases removed from V and 5 bases from J, the gap between germline ends came to 18 bases. The germline gives CDR1 SNHLY, CDR2 FYNNEI. The DNA for the CDR3 is TGTGCCAGCATGTCCGGGACAAGTGGCAACGAGCAGTACTTC. This sequence encodes CASMSGTSGNEQYF.

The gene calls are TRBV6-5 and TRBJ2-5, with D unclear. The CDR3 is made up of 11 amino acids. Trimming took off 8 bases at V and 0 bases at J, with 4 bases between the two ends. Germline V CDR1 and CDR2: MNHEY, SVGAGI. CDR3 sequence: CASGDQETQYF. The DNA of the CDR3 is TGTGCCAGCGGGGACCAAGAGACCCAGTACTTC.

This clone was counted once. J is TRBJ1-2 and V is TRBV5-1; D unclear. The CDR3 covers 14 residues. Germline V gene lookup returns CDR1 SGHRS and CDR2 YFSETQ. V was pared by 0 bases and J by 2 bases, with 8 bases between. CDR3 sequence reads: CASSLEGRNYGYTF. The CDR3 nucleotides are TGCGCCAGCAGCTTGGAGGGTCGCAACTATGGCTACACCTTC.

The chain employs TRBV19 and TRBJ2-6, with no clear D. CDR3 length: 16 amino acids. The V and J ends lost 3 bases and 0 bases respectively, with 9 bases between them. The V gene's germline CDR1 is LNHDA and CDR2 SQIVND (reference sequence). CDR3 residues: CASSMAASSGANVLTF. The CDR3 DNA sequence: TGTGCCAGTAGTATGGCGGCCAGCTCTGGGGCCAACGTCCTGACTTTC.

This clone appeared once. This rearrangement joins TRBV6-1 to TRBJ2-1, with 9 bases that match TRBD2. V trimming: 7 bases; J trimming: 4 bases; junction bases outside the gene matches: 8. The CDR3 spans 15 residues. From germline, CDR1 is MNHNS and CDR2 SASEGT. CDR3 in DNA: TGTGCCAGCATACCGGGACTAGCATCGTACAATGAGCAGTTCTTC. Its translation is CASIPGLASYNEQFF.

The V call is TRBV6-4, the J call TRBJ2-5; 7 nucleotides agree with TRBD2. The CDR3 totals 15 residues. V lost 6 bases, J lost 0 bases, and 7 bases stayed unmatched. Per the germline V gene, CDR1 is MRHNA and CDR2 is SNTAGT. The chain's CDR3 is CASSPGRGNQETQYF. As DNA, the CDR3 is TGTGCCAGCAGCCCGGGGAGGGGAAACCAAGAGACCCAGTACTTC.

V and J are TRBV27 and TRBJ1-1; D perhaps matches TRBD1 (6 bases). Looked up from germline, CDR1 is MNHEY and CDR2 is SMNVEV (reference sequence). Trimming stripped 1 base from V and 5 bases from J, with 17 bases between. The CDR3 consists of 16 residues. CDR3 nucleotides: TGTGCCAGCAGTTTATTCCTAACAGGGCTAGGGACTGAAGCTTTCTTT. It specifies CASSLFLTGLGTEAFF.